The 9 T cell receptor beta chains reported below all come from one sample, sequenced in a study of blood T cell repertoires in COVID-19. Sequencing used immunoSEQ multiplex PCR; TCRdb keeps in-frame clones, though not all of them. Of 300,000 to 400,000 clones in the sample, 65% to 90% were seen once. The specimen was PBMCs or T cells enriched from blood (not recorded which). The receptors derive from a woman in her thirties or forties with acute COVID-19.

The chain combines TRBV2 with TRBJ2-7, with TRBD1 matching over 9 bases. CDR1 SNHLY and CDR2 FYNNEI come from the germline V gene. This CDR3 is 15 amino acids long. Trimming at V came to 4 bases and at J to 5 bases, leaving 9 bases not matched to a gene. CDR3 loop: CASSGGGTGIHEQYF. The CDR3 nucleotides read TGTGCCAGCAGTGGGGGCGGGACAGGGATCCACGAGCAGTACTTC.

The chain is built from TRBV15 and TRBJ1-4; weak D call: TRBD1 (5 bases). The V end was cut by 1 base, the J end by 6 bases, with 9 bases between. CDR1 is LNHNV, CDR2 YYDKDF, per germline (reference sequence). The CDR3 loop spans 14 amino acids. In nucleotides, the CDR3 is TGTGCCACCAGCAGAGTAGGGGTAGATGAAAAACTGTTTTTT. Its translation is CATSRVGVDEKLFF.

The rearrangement joins TRBV11-2 to TRBJ1-4; 7 positions agree with TRBD1. The CDR3 length is 17 residues. Germline CDR1 and CDR2: SGHAT and FQNNGV. V dropped 0 bases and J dropped 6; count of bases not matched to a gene: 10. The CDR3 spells CASSLEGRGVVDEKLFF. CDR3 nucleotides: TGTGCCAGCAGCTTAGAAGGCAGGGGGGTTGTTGATGAAAAACTGTTTTTT.

The genes are TRBV3-1 (or the pseudogene TRBV3-2) and TRBJ1-1; D may be TRBD1 (6 bases). Germline loops: CDR1 LGHDT, CDR2 YNNKEL (reference sequence). The CDR3 is 14 residues long. Trimming took 1 base from V and 10 from J, leaving 16 bases between them. CDR3 loop: CASSQVGGGGIAFF. The DNA for the CDR3 is TGTGCCAGCAGCCAAGTTGGAGGGGGGGGAATAGCTTTCTTT.

The chain is built from TRBV7-2 and TRBJ1-4; possibly TRBD1 for D (6 bases). Trimming left V 5 bases short and J 7 bases short, with 14 bases between. Germline V gives CDR1 SGHTA, CDR2 FQGNSA. The CDR3 covers 14 residues. The CDR3 DNA sequence: TGTGCCAGCAGCGAACAGGGTAGGAGTGAAAAACTGTTTTTT. It is translated as CASSEQGRSEKLFF.

The chain carries TRBV4-2 and TRBJ2-1; 7 nucleotides align to TRBD1. The CDR3 runs to 14 residues. The germline CDR1 and CDR2 sequences are LGHNA and YNFKEQ. With 0 bases clipped from V and 13 bases from J, the junction kept 9 bases outside the gene matches. CDR3: CASSQDLTGDSQFF. Here the CDR3 DNA reads TGTGCCAGCAGCCAAGACCTTACAGGGGACAGCCAGTTCTTC.

The CDR3 bases are TGCGCCAGCAGCTTGGAGTCAGGGATTACTGAAGCTTTCTTT. Translating gives CASSLESGITEAFF. This sequence joins TRBV5-1 and TRBJ1-1; D is possibly TRBD1 (5 bases). This CDR3 contains 14 residues. Germline CDR1 SGHRS, CDR2 YFSETQ. Trimming removed 0 bases from V and 5 bases from J, with 11 bases in between.

The chain links TRBV10-1 to TRBJ2-3, with TRBD2 as a possible D gene (5 bases). CDR3 size: 15 residues. V dropped 0 bases and J dropped 3 bases, with 10 bases sitting between them. Germline loops: CDR1 WNHNN, CDR2 SYGVQD (reference sequence). The CDR3 region is CASSESSGRTDTQYF. In DNA form, the CDR3 reads TGCGCCAGCAGTGAGTCGTCGGGGAGAACAGATACGCAGTATTTT.

The rearrangement links TRBV7-2 to TRBJ1-4; D gene unclear. The V end was cut by 2 bases, the J end by 0 bases, with 7 bases between. CDR3 length: 15 amino acids. Germline V gene lookup returns CDR1 SGHTA and CDR2 FQGNSA. This CDR3 reads CASSLHPATNEKLFF. The CDR3 DNA follows: TGTGCCAGCAGCTTACATCCGGCAACTAATGAAAAACTGTTTTTT.